The next 8 T cell receptor beta chains were all read from a single sample in a study of cytomegalovirus exposure and HLA in healthy donors (dated by TCRdb to about 2017). The method was the immunoSEQ multiplex PCR assay. The immuneACCESS repertoire file appears here via TCRdb, limited to in-frame rearrangements. These files lack a portion of the clones; in checked studies, under half of the deficit traces to unresolved V genes, and the cause of the others is not known. A total of a few hundred thousand clones appear in this sample, around 88% of them only once. Clones ranked in the top ten supply over 2.5% of the sample. The material sequenced was PBMCs. The receptor source for this set is a woman aged 18-35 years in good health and CMV-seronegative.

The chain links TRBV27 to TRBJ2-3; 9 nucleotides match TRBD2. The length of the CDR3 is 17 residues. Germline V gene lookup returns CDR1 MNHEY and CDR2 SMNVEV (reference sequence). V lost 5 bases, J lost 0 bases, and 9 bases stayed unmatched. CDR3 loop: CASSPLRAGGSTDTQYF. CDR3 nucleotide sequence: TGTGCCAGCAGTCCCCTGAGGGCGGGGGGGAGCACAGATACGCAGTATTTT.

This chain connects TRBV6-6 to TRBJ1-2; possible D gene TRBD1, 5 bases. V lost 7 bases to trimming and J lost 6 bases, with 18 bases between them. Germline CDR1 is MNHNY and CDR2 is SVGAGI (reference sequence). The CDR3 spans 14 residues. The chain's CDR3 is CASMADSAVDGYTF. The CDR3 DNA is TGTGCCAGCATGGCCGACAGCGCAGTAGATGGCTACACCTTC.

This clone was found a few times. The chain links TRBV15 to TRBJ1-2, with D possibly matching TRBD1 (6 bases). CDR1 is LNHNV, CDR2 YYDKDF, per germline (reference sequence). V gave up 5 bases and J gave up 0 bases, with 22 bases separating them. The CDR3 contains 18 residues. The CDR3 nucleotides are TGTGCCACCAGCCCGCGCCGCATGTGGGACACTACTAACTATGGCTACACCTTC. Amino acid sequence: CATSPRRMWDTTNYGYTF.

V usage is TRBV27 and J usage is TRBJ1-3; TRBD1 matches at 9 bases. Germline CDR1 reads MNHEY; CDR2 reads SMNVEV (reference sequence). Trimming at V came to 5 bases and at J to 5 bases, leaving 7 bases not matched to a gene. The CDR3 totals 15 residues. CDR3 protein: CASSPRGQGRNTIYF. In DNA form, the CDR3 reads TGTGCCAGCAGTCCTCGGGGACAGGGCCGAAACACCATATATTTT.

This sequence joins TRBV6-5 and TRBJ2-7; D possibly corresponds to TRBD1 (6 bases). Germline CDR1 MNHEY, CDR2 SVGAGI. V lost 5 bases and J 0 bases, leaving 14 bases between the germline ends. The CDR3 length is 15 residues. The CDR3 sequence is CASSPTGQVSYEQYF. CDR3 nucleotides: TGTGCCAGCAGTCCAACGGGACAAGTCTCCTACGAGCAGTACTTC.

Written as DNA, the CDR3 is TGTGCCAGCAGTGGACTAGGGACGGTTATCTCTGGAAACACCATATATTTT. Translating it yields CASSGLGTVISGNTIYF. The chain recombines TRBV2 with TRBJ1-3, with D perhaps matching TRBD1 (5 bases). Germline-derived CDR1 and CDR2 are SNHLY and FYNNEI. This CDR3 is 17 amino acids long. V was shortened by 4 bases and J by 0 bases, with 16 bases between the two germline ends.

The chain joins TRBV2 to TRBJ2-1; no firm D call. The CDR3 extends over 13 amino acids. CDR1 and CDR2 from the germline V gene are SNHLY and FYNNEI. The V gene lost 6 bases and the J gene lost 2 bases, with 8 bases spanning the gap. The CDR3 sequence: CASRSDPYNEQFF. The CDR3 DNA sequence: TGTGCCAGCAGGAGCGACCCCTACAATGAGCAGTTCTTC.

Written as DNA, the CDR3 is TGTGCCACCAGCAATTCGGGGTGGGCGGACTCCTCCTACAATGAGCAGTTCTTC. Translation gives CATSNSGWADSSYNEQFF. The chain is built from TRBV15 and TRBJ2-1; D is perhaps TRBD2 (5 bases). Trimming removed 4 bases at V and 0 bases at J, with 19 bases between. The CDR3 has 18 amino acids. CDR1 LNHNV and CDR2 YYDKDF come from the germline V gene (reference sequence).